This T cell receptor beta chain emerged from a study of blood T cell repertoires in COVID-19. The CDR3 covers 12 residues. V was pared by 8 bases and J by 3 bases, with 10 bases between. Germline V gene data show CDR1 as MDHEN and CDR2 as SYDVKM. The protocol was immunoSEQ multiplex PCR, while the TCRdb copy is restricted to in-frame clones and leaves out a portion. The data show roughly 43,000 clones, 80% to 90% seen once. The source is a man in his 60s with active COVID-19. This chain links TRBV28 with TRBJ1-1; perhaps TRBD1 as D (6 bases). The material sequenced was peripheral blood. As DNA, the CDR3 is TGTGCCAGCGAGACAGGAGACACTGAAGCTTTCTTT. This gives the protein CASETGDTEAFF.